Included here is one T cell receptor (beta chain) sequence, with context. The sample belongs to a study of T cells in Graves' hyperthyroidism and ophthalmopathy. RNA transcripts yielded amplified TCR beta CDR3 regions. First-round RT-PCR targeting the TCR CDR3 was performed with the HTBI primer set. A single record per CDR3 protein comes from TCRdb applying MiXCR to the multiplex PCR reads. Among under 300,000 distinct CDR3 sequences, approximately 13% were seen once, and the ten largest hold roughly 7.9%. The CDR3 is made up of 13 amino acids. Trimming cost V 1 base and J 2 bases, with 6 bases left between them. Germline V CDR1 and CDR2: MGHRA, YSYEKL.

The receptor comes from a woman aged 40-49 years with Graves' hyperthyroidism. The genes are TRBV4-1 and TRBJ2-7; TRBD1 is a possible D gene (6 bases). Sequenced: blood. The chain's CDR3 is CASSQGDTYEQYF. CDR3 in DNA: TGCGCCAGCAGCCAAGGGGACACCTACGAGCAGTACTTC.